The clone carrying this TCR beta chain was counted at least ten times. What it binds is unknown. It was by quantitative 5'-RACE with molecular barcodes that TCR beta libraries were made. TCRdb ran MiXCR on the 5' RACE reads and lists one entry per CDR3 protein. Found here are tens of thousands of distinct CDR3 sequences, around 7.4% of them singletons; the top ten hold about 8.1%. This sample stems from a study of CD8 T cells in ankylosing spondylitis. Broader study findings: Disease-linked clones had a CD8+ phenotype and relatively low frequency in peripheral blood.

Sequencing was carried out using blood, either unsorted or a sorted T cell fraction (not recorded which). The sequence came from a female donor with ankylosing spondylitis or in good health (not recorded which).

The CDR3 here is CASSFIQGGFYEQYF. CDR3 coding DNA: TGTGCCAGCAGCTTTATACAGGGGGGGTTCTACGAGCAGTACTTC. This rearrangement joins TRBV7-2 to TRBJ2-7; weak D call: TRBD1 (8 bases). This CDR3 comprises 15 residues. Per the germline V gene, CDR1 is SGHTA and CDR2 is FQGNSA. V was clipped by 3 bases and J by 3 bases, with 15 bases between them.